Sequencing of this TCR beta chain was carried out in a study of brain T cells in children with intractable seizures (dated by TCRdb to 2020 to 2023). Regarding the study in general: Resected brain tissue from 53 pediatric epilepsy surgery cases was initially screened for immune gene transcripts with a NanoString immunology panel. Among the approximately twelve selected surgery cases, pre-surgery blood was additionally sequenced for eight, leaving four cases with brain tissue only.

The CDR3 contains 13 residues, cysteine and phenylalanine counted. Only the CDR3 region is kept as DNA, spanning 39 bases read in frame from base 1. V loses 4 bases, J loses 4 bases, and the germline ends lie 10 bases apart. For CDR1 and CDR2, the germline V gene (reference sequence) lists LNHDA and SQIVND. Explained via the paper, the time point label denotes: resected brain tissue, or blood drawn just prior to surgery. The surgery cases with the highest brain T cell transcript signatures were chosen for TCR beta chain sequencing of brain tissue, and also of blood when blood was available. Before surgery, patients had received at least one anti-epileptic drug. The TCR-sequenced patients were children whose drug-resistant epilepsy was caused by tuberous sclerosis complex, focal cortical dysplasia, Rasmussen encephalitis or hemimegalencephaly. Bulk genomic DNA was isolated from unsorted brain tissue and whole blood using the Monarch genomic DNA purification kit.

Broader findings and caveats from the paper: Because pre- and post-surgery blood were sequenced to different depths, clones absent from the pre-surgery sample may reflect undersampling. Viral specificity was inferred solely from CDR3 sequence similarity, and the HCMV serostatus of the patients was not known.

The immunoSEQ assay was applied to genomic DNA to generate the TCR beta chain sequences. As for the authors' bioinformatics: Any CDR3 sequence that did not begin with the conserved framework cysteine at position 104 was removed by hand. Clonality was calculated as one minus the normalized Shannon's Diversity Index, with values ranging from 0 (maximal diversity) to 1 (oligoclonal). To check whether a given CDR3 had different frequencies in two samples, for example brain versus blood, chi-squared comparison-of-proportions tests were used. Public clonotypes were identified through searches of immuneACCESS, and similarity to known antiviral clonotypes was evaluated with the VDJdb browser. TCRdb limited this immuneACCESS table to in-frame rearrangements with V and J called. A share of clones is missing; checked studies link under half to unresolved V genes, and the rest is unexplained. V and J calls and clone size are given by that table; D and trimming were obtained from the DNA. The sample profile shows more than 40,000 clones; around nine tenths of them were found once. The ten largest clones capture about 6% of the sample.

Notes on this clone: Its target antigen remains unknown. No base quality values were provided; no much bigger clone lies one nucleotide off.

The chain was built from TRBV19 and TRBJ1-1; TRBD1 could be the D gene, as 6 bases match. The sequence was collected from a girl aged 2-15 years with tuberous sclerosis and intractable seizures. The source material was peripheral blood, sampled at surgery. The DNA sequence is as follows: TGTGCCAGTAGTAGAGGGGGGGCCACTGAAGCTTTCTTT. This sequence encodes CASSRGGATEAFF.